This T cell receptor (beta chain) was captured in a study of cytomegalovirus exposure and HLA in healthy donors. The study, taken as a whole, reports: The authors enumerated around 150 TCR beta chains as linked to cytomegalovirus. Most TCR sequences were uncommon, yet certain public TCRs appeared in many donors. Among TCR beta chains of equal frequency, HLA-associated ones were more clonally expanded in a later analysis.

Worth noting for this clone: Its target is unknown.

CDR1 and CDR2 (germline): MNHEY, SMNVEV (reference sequence). V was pared by 6 bases and J by 10 bases, with 7 bases of the junction left unmatched. The CDR3 loop spans 14 amino acids. The PCR had 60 Vbeta and 13 Jbeta primers. TCRdb's table, derived via immunoSEQ multiplex PCR, lists solely in-frame clones and lacks some. Of about 160,000 clones listed, around 64% are singletons. The specimen sequenced was PBMCs. The chain couples TRBV27 to TRBJ1-6; TRBD1 matches 9 bases. This sequence was found in a woman in her twenties or thirties in good health and CMV-seronegative. The CDR3 protein is CASRLDRGWSPLHF. The CDR3 nucleotides read TGTGCCAGCAGATTGGACAGGGGATGGTCACCCCTCCACTTT.